This T cell receptor (beta chain) was recovered during a study of blood T cell repertoires in COVID-19. Profiled with immunoSEQ multiplex PCR; TCRdb holds only in-frame clones, not every one. The sample yields hundreds of thousands of clones, approximately 90% seen once. This clone was seen only once. Per germline, CDR1 SNHLY and CDR2 FYNNEI. V was clipped by 6 bases and J by 3 bases; unmatched bases: 8. The CDR3 is made up of 15 amino acids. Sequenced material: peripheral blood. V gene TRBV2 combines with J gene TRBJ2-3; 8 nucleotides agree with TRBD2. The receptor comes from a woman aged 25 to 39 with COVID-19, enrolled during active disease. Here the CDR3 DNA reads TGTGCCAGCAGAATTAGCGGGGTGGGAACAGATACGCAGTATTTT. Translating gives CASRISGVGTDTQYF.